This entry concerns a single T cell receptor beta chain. What it recognizes is unknown. A multiplex PCR was run with 60 Vbeta primers and 13 Jbeta primers. Libraries were prepared by immunoSEQ multiplex PCR; TCRdb keeps only in-frame clonotypes and omits some of them. Across under 250,000 clones, the top ten clones capture roughly 1.1% of the sample. Healthy bone marrow donors made up the donors. There were likely unrecorded immune exposures, though donors were nominally healthy when sampled. This CDR3 is 14 amino acids long. The germline gives CDR1 KGHSH, CDR2 LQKENI. V lost 3 bases, J lost 6 bases, and 15 bases lay in between. The data were obtained in a study of cytomegalovirus exposure and HLA in healthy donors. The overall study: The Caucasian-associated ancestry cluster held under 90% of some 420 genotyped donors.

Findings of the study overall: TCR beta chains numbering roughly 150 were designated cytomegalovirus-associated.

Material for sequencing was PBMCs. V usage is TRBV18 and J usage is TRBJ2-7, with no clear D. This receptor was taken from a girl aged 2 to 10 in good health and CMV-seropositive. The CDR3 DNA reads TGTGCCAGCTCACCGTCCGGGTCCCTTGGCGAGCAGTACTTC. Encoded protein: CASSPSGSLGEQYF.